The 14 T cell receptor beta chains in this list originate from one sample, sequenced in a study of cytomegalovirus exposure and HLA in healthy donors (dated by TCRdb to about 2017). The library was built by means of the immunoSEQ multiplex PCR assay. The multiplex PCR relied on a mix of 60 forward primers for TCR Vbeta segments and 13 reverse primers for TCR Jbeta segments. The clones in this table, taken by TCRdb from immuneACCESS, are in-frame only. Not every clone is retained; where verified, under half of the shortfall comes from an unresolved V gene, and the cause of the rest is unknown. Recorded for this sample are fewer than 200,000 clones; 80% to 85% of them occurred a single time. The biggest ten clones account for 2% to 2.5% of the sample. Sequenced sample: PBMCs. The receptors come from a woman in her thirties in good health and CMV-seronegative.

The chain combines TRBV28 with TRBJ2-7; D possibly corresponds to TRBD1 (6 bases). V gave up 6 bases and J gave up 3 bases, with 15 bases separating them. The germline V gene has CDR1 MDHEN and CDR2 SYDVKM. CDR3 length: 14 amino acids. CDR3 DNA sequence: TGTGCCAGCAGCTTCCGAGGGGGTAGCTACGAGCAGTACTTC. This codes for CASSFRGGSYEQYF. Using reference TRBV28 and TRBJ2-7 for the parts outside the CDR3, the full variable domain is DVKVTQSSRYLVKRTGEKVFLECVQDMDHENMFWYRQDPGLGLRLIYFSYDVKMKEKGDIPEGYSVSREKKERFSLILESASTNQTSMYLCASSFRGGSYEQYFGPGTRLTVT.

For the CDR3, the DNA is TGCGCCAGCAGCTTGAGACAGATCACCGTCGGCGGGGAGCTGTTTTTT. It translates to CASSLRQITVGGELFF. J is TRBJ2-2 and V is TRBV5-1; weak D call: TRBD1 (5 bases). Trimming took off 1 base at V and 7 bases at J, with 17 bases between the two ends. Germline values: CDR1 SGHRS, CDR2 YFSETQ. The CDR3 is made up of 16 amino acids.

This clone has just a few counts. The chain links TRBV7-3 to TRBJ2-2; a possible D gene is TRBD1 (6 bases). The CDR3 contains 14 residues. The ends were cut back, 1 base at V and 5 bases at J, with 8 bases in the middle. The germline V gene has CDR1 SGHTA and CDR2 FQGTGA. CDR3 coding DNA: TGTGCCAGCAGCTTAATACAGGGAACCGGGGAGCTGTTTTTT. Amino acid sequence: CASSLIQGTGELFF.

V gene TRBV6-5 combines with J gene TRBJ1-2; D possibly corresponds to TRBD1 (5 bases). The germline V gene encodes CDR1 MNHEY and CDR2 SVGAGI. The V gene lost 5 bases and the J gene lost 4 bases, with 17 bases spanning the gap. This CDR3 spans 15 amino acids. The CDR3 here is CASSPLTEGPYGYTF. CDR3 DNA: TGTGCCAGCAGTCCCCTCACGGAGGGGCCCTATGGCTACACCTTC.

Notes on this clone: The junction does not match germline at one end; this may be a read error. This rearrangement joins TRBV28 to TRBJ2-7; D is unclear. CDR1 is MDHEN, CDR2 SYDVKM, per germline. The CDR3 sequence is 14 residues long. CDR3 residues: CASSLWSSTYERYF. The CDR3 DNA is TGTGCCAGCAGTTTATGGAGCTCAACCTACGAGCGGTACTTC.

The chain combines TRBV28 with TRBJ2-3; 7 bases fit TRBD1. V was clipped by 7 bases and J by 4 bases; unmatched bases: 11. This CDR3 spans 15 amino acids. Germline CDR1 reads MDHEN; CDR2 reads SYDVKM. The CDR3 DNA reads as TGTGCCAGCACCGAGGGACAGCCAGGACCAGATACGCAGTATTTT. Translating it yields CASTEGQPGPDTQYF.

The chain is built from TRBV7-8 and TRBJ2-4, with 9 bases identical to TRBD2. The CDR3 covers 15 residues. V dropped 6 bases and J dropped 0; count of bases not matched to a gene: 3. The V gene's germline CDR1 is SGHVS and CDR2 FQNEAQ. CDR3: CASSRAGGAKNIQYF. The CDR3, as DNA: TGTGCCAGCAGTCGAGCGGGGGGAGCCAAAAACATTCAGTACTTC.

The chain uses TRBV5-8 and TRBJ1-1; D gene ambiguous. Germline V gives CDR1 SGHTS, CDR2 YDEGEE. The germline V and J ends were trimmed by 1 base and 6 bases, with 7 bases remaining between them. CDR3 length: 12 amino acids. Here the CDR3 DNA reads TGTGCCAGCAGCTTGCAGGATTCTGAAGCTTTCTTT. This sequence encodes CASSLQDSEAFF.

The genes are TRBV4-1 and TRBJ2-7; the match to TRBD1 covers 7 bases. CDR3 length: 18 residues. Germline V gives CDR1 MGHRA, CDR2 YSYEKL. The J segment lost 3 bases and the V segment lost 0 bases, leaving 14 bases of the junction unmatched. The CDR3 here is CASSQEGGGEGQRYEQYF. The CDR3 nucleotides read TGCGCCAGCAGCCAAGAAGGGGGCGGAGAGGGCCAGCGCTACGAGCAGTACTTC.

This clone was recorded a few times. This sequence joins TRBV6-1 and TRBJ2-5; 7 bases agree with TRBD1. The CDR3 runs 13 residues. V lost 6 bases to trimming and J lost 4 bases; unmatched junction nucleotides: 5. Germline CDR1 MNHNS, CDR2 SASEGT. In nucleotides, the CDR3 is TGTGCCAGCAGGCAGACAGGGCGAGAGACCCAGTACTTC. This gives the protein CASRQTGRETQYF.

V usage is TRBV7-2 and J usage is TRBJ2-2; no clear D gene. Germline V CDR1 and CDR2: SGHTA, FQGNSA. This CDR3 contains 13 residues. V was shortened by 1 base and J by 8 bases, with 8 bases between the two germline ends. CDR3 DNA sequence: TGTGCCAGCAGCTTAGGGTGGGCAGGGGAGCTGTTTTTT. The encoded protein is CASSLGWAGELFF.

This rearrangement joins TRBV19 to TRBJ1-4, with 10 positions matching TRBD1. Looked up from germline, CDR1 is LNHDA and CDR2 is SQIVND (reference sequence). V dropped 6 bases and J dropped 8; count of bases not matched to a gene: 3. This CDR3 is 13 amino acids long. The DNA of the CDR3 is TGTGCCAGTAGGACAGGGGGCGCCGAAAAACTGTTTTTT. Translating it yields CASRTGGAEKLFF.

The rearrangement joins TRBV30 to TRBJ1-5, with TRBD1 matching 7 bases. CDR3 length equals 14 residues. The V and J ends lost 2 bases and 10 bases, in that order; junction bases with no gene match: 11. The germline V gene encodes CDR1 GTSNPN and CDR2 SVGIG (reference sequence). The CDR3 sequence is CAWSRDSGTPPQHF. The CDR3 nucleotides read TGTGCCTGGAGTCGGGACAGTGGAACTCCCCCCCAGCATTTT.

The chain has TRBV4-3 and TRBJ2-1, with TRBD2 matching 7 bases. V was clipped by 1 base and J by 4 bases; unmatched bases: 4. Looked up from germline, CDR1 is LGHNA and CDR2 is YSLEER. The CDR3 contains 15 residues. CDR3 loop: CASSQVGGGYNEQFF. CDR3 coding DNA: TGCGCCAGCAGCCAAGTGGGGGGGGGTTACAATGAGCAGTTCTTC.